This T cell receptor (beta chain) is drawn from a study of response to subunit inactivated influenza vaccine. A single record per CDR3 protein comes from TCRdb applying MiXCR to the RT-PCR reads. The table lists some 500,000 distinct CDR3 sequences, 13% of them singletons. Study results and caveats: Each seasonal influenza vaccination, the authors suggested, recruits few new T cells.

CDR3 size: 12 residues. Germline lookup yields CDR1 SGHKS and CDR2 YYEKEE (reference sequence). V was cut by 5 bases and J by 5 bases, with 10 bases left in between. Ten or more counts support this clonotype. The target antigen is unknown. The TCR sequence derives from a man between 50 and 59 years old who received an inactivated influenza vaccine. This chain links TRBV5-5 with TRBJ1-2, with D possibly being TRBD1 (5 bases). This specimen was PBMCs from blood, taken 35 to 45 days after vaccination. The CDR3 spells CASRSGNYGYTF. CDR3 in DNA: TGTGCCAGCAGGTCAGGGAATTATGGCTACACCTTC. Filled out from reference TRBV5-5 and TRBJ1-2, the complete variable domain reads DAGVTQSPTHLIKTRGQQVTLRCSPISGHKSVSWYQQVLGQGPQFIFQYYEKEERGRGNFPDRFSARQFPNYSSELNVNALLLGDSALYLCASRSGNYGYTFGSGTRLTVV.